The TCR beta chain described here comes from a study of T cells in Graves' hyperthyroidism and ophthalmopathy. Study results and limitations: The blood repertoire included most of the expanded thyroid clonotypes above 0.001.

Using RNA transcripts as the source, TCR beta CDR3 regions were amplified. A set of HTBI primers served as the primers for a first-round RT-PCR of the TCR CDR3. MiXCR, run by TCRdb on the multiplex PCR reads, gives a single entry per CDR3 protein. Among some 600,000 distinct CDR3 sequences listed, over 11% were seen once. This clonotype was seen many times. Its antigen is still unknown. Trimming took 3 bases from V and 5 from J, leaving 10 bases between them. Germline V gene sequence: CDR1 MGHRA, CDR2 YSYEKL. CDR3 size: 13 residues. The sample was blood. This clonotype was sampled from a woman in her twenties or thirties with Graves' hyperthyroidism that later progressed to Graves' ophthalmopathy. The V call is TRBV4-1, the J call TRBJ1-1; D is undetermined. The CDR3 region has the DNA TGCGCCAGCAGCCAGAGGGCCGCGACTGAAGCTTTCTTT. Encoded protein: CASSQRAATEAFF.